These 21 T cell receptor beta chains originate from one sample sequenced in a study of CD8 T cells in ankylosing spondylitis. MiXCR, applied by TCRdb to the 5' RACE reads, yields one record per CDR3 protein. The sample yields about 330,000 distinct CDR3 sequences, approximately 8% seen once. Study outcomes and limitations: There was a TCR beta motif, made of several highly homologous variants, that appeared characteristic of ankylosing spondylitis blood.

The antigens for these receptors are not known. The sample comprised blood, either unsorted or a sorted T cell fraction (not recorded which). The source is a male donor with ankylosing spondylitis.

The gene calls are TRBV5-1 and TRBJ2-7; a weak D match, TRBD2 (6 bases). Germline CDR1 SGHRS, CDR2 YFSETQ. The CDR3 is 16 residues long. The V end was cut by 4 bases, the J end by 2 bases, with 19 bases between. CDR3 in amino acids: CASSPGVLYPPYEQYF. The DNA of the CDR3 is TGCGCCAGCAGCCCGGGGGTGCTGTACCCTCCCTACGAGCAGTACTTC.

The chain links TRBV12-3 or TRBV12-4 to TRBJ1-2, with D uncertain. The CDR3 length is 12 residues. The V and J ends lost 6 bases and 5 bases respectively, with 10 bases between them. CDR3 coding DNA: TGTGCCAGCAGGCCCCCGGAGTATGGCTACACCTTC. Its translation is CASRPPEYGYTF.

This clonotype occurred many times. This rearrangement joins TRBV11-2 to TRBJ2-7, with 8 bases fitting TRBD1. The germline V gene encodes CDR1 SGHAT and CDR2 FQNNGV. Germline trimming cut 4 bases from V and 2 bases from J; bases unmatched to any gene: 7. The CDR3 sequence is 15 residues long. CDR3 sequence: CASSSRTGKPYEQYF. In nucleotides, the CDR3 is TGTGCCAGCAGCTCACGGACAGGGAAGCCCTACGAGCAGTACTTC.

The table lists this clonotype with many counts. The CDR3 protein is CASRSRGYNEQFF. The CDR3 region has the DNA TGTGCCAGCAGAAGTAGGGGATACAATGAGCAGTTCTTC. This chain connects TRBV6-2 or TRBV6-3 to TRBJ2-1; D possibly corresponds to TRBD1 (5 bases). The germline gives CDR1 MNHEY, CDR2 SVGEGT. V was trimmed by 6 bases and J by 4 bases, leaving 10 bases between them. The CDR3 runs 13 residues.

This clonotype was found a few times. The rearrangement links TRBV6-2 or TRBV6-3 to TRBJ2-7; 7 bases are a match to TRBD1. Germline CDR1 reads MNHEY; CDR2 reads SVGEGT. With V trimmed by 6 bases and J by 7 bases, 15 bases remained unmatched. This CDR3 comprises 15 residues. CDR3 in amino acids: CASSRDREYYGEQYF. CDR3 sequence (DNA): TGTGCCAGCAGCCGAGACAGGGAGTACTACGGGGAGCAGTACTTC.

The V gene is TRBV27, the J gene TRBJ1-2; 8 nucleotides agree with TRBD1. V lost 7 bases to trimming and J lost 8 bases; unmatched junction nucleotides: 9. The CDR3 has 13 amino acids. Germline V gives CDR1 MNHEY, CDR2 SMNVEV (reference sequence). The CDR3 DNA follows: TGTGCCAGCAAACCTGGGACAGGAACCGGCTACACCTTC. It is translated as CASKPGTGTGYTF.

This chain uses TRBV19 with TRBJ1-6, with D perhaps matching TRBD1 (6 bases). The length of the CDR3 is 15 residues. Germline V gives CDR1 LNHDA, CDR2 SQIVND (reference sequence). Trimming removed 1 base at V and 10 bases at J, with 14 bases between. The CDR3 DNA sequence: TGTGCCAGTAGTATAGCGCGCAGGGGAGGCTCACCCCTCCACTTT. Translation: CASSIARRGGSPLHF. The full variable domain, rest sourced from reference TRBV19 and TRBJ1-6, is DGGITQSPKYLFRKEGQNVTLSCEQNLNHDAMYWYRQDPGQGLRLIYYSQIVNDFQKGDIAEGYSVSREKKESFPLTVTSAQKNPTAFYLCASSIARRGGSPLHFGNGTRLTVT.

This clonotype was counted only a few times. The chain has TRBV29-1 and TRBJ1-1; a possible D gene is TRBD1 (6 bases). Germline-derived CDR1 and CDR2 are SQVTM and ANQGSEA. CDR3 length: 14 residues. The V gene lost 6 bases and the J gene lost 1 base, with 15 bases spanning the gap. CDR3 in amino acids: CSVRDTTQNTEAFF. As DNA, the CDR3 is TGCAGCGTCCGGGACACCACACAGAACACTGAAGCTTTCTTT.

This chain uses TRBV7-8 with TRBJ2-1, with 9 bases identical to TRBD2. This CDR3 is built from 19 residues. Germline V CDR1 and CDR2: SGHVS, FQNEAQ. V was pared by 5 bases and J by 0 bases, with 14 bases of the junction left unmatched. CDR3 coding DNA: TGTGCCAGCAGCGCTAGCGGGATAACTTTGTCCCTCTCCTACAATGAGCAGTTCTTC. Its protein product is CASSASGITLSLSYNEQFF.

This clonotype occurred a few times. A single base separates this from a much larger clone, so it may be a read error. The rearrangement uses TRBV5-1 and TRBJ2-7; weak D call: TRBD1 (5 bases). V shed 0 bases and J shed 2 bases, with 9 bases lying between them. This CDR3 has 14 residues. Looked up from germline, CDR1 is SGHRS and CDR2 is YFSETQ. The CDR3 coding sequence is TGCGCCAGCAGCTTGGCTGGACAAACCTACGAGCAGTACTTC. It codes for CASSLAGQTYEQYF.

Only a few counts were recorded for this clonotype. The V and J genes are TRBV15 and TRBJ2-3; D might be TRBD2 (5 bases). V was pared by 1 base and J by 3 bases, with 14 bases between. Germline V gene lookup returns CDR1 LNHNV and CDR2 YYDKDF (reference sequence). This CDR3 has 16 residues. This CDR3 reads CATSRAWYSGTDTQYF. CDR3 DNA: TGTGCCACCAGCAGAGCCTGGTACTCGGGAACAGATACGCAGTATTTT.

This clonotype has a count of ten or more. This chain links TRBV7-9 with TRBJ1-5; the D is unclear. V lost 4 bases, J lost 5 bases, and 9 bases lay in between. The germline CDR1 and CDR2 sequences are SEHNR and FQNEAQ (reference sequence). This CDR3 is 13 amino acids long. The CDR3 nucleotides are TGTGCCAGCAGCTGGGGAAGGGATCAGCCCCAGCATTTT. Its translation: CASSWGRDQPQHF.

The rearrangement links TRBV7-8 to TRBJ2-2, with 7 bases lining up with TRBD2. The CDR3 consists of 17 residues. Germline CDR1 and CDR2: SGHVS and FQNEAQ. J was trimmed by 4 bases and V by 1 base; bases with no gene match: 9. The CDR3 sequence is CASSLVGREWSTGELFF. The CDR3 nucleotides are TGTGCCAGCAGCTTAGTCGGGCGGGAGTGGAGCACCGGGGAGCTGTTTTTT.

Ten or more counts support this clonotype. CDR3 DNA sequence: TGTGCCAGCTCACCATCGGACGGCCCGAGGCCCCAGCATTTT. It codes for CASSPSDGPRPQHF. The V call is TRBV18, the J call TRBJ1-5; D gene ambiguous. V was cut by 2 bases and J by 9 bases, with 14 bases left in between. The CDR3 totals 14 residues. Germline values: CDR1 KGHSH, CDR2 LQKENI.

The chain combines TRBV4-2 with TRBJ1-2; a possible D gene is TRBD1 (5 bases). Trimming shortened V by 1 base and J by 6 bases, and 21 bases separated the two germline ends. The CDR3 is made up of 17 amino acids. Per germline, CDR1 LGHNA and CDR2 YNFKEQ. This CDR3 reads CASSQAAGAGLMDGYTF. DNA of the CDR3: TGTGCCAGCAGCCAAGCCGCCGGGGCAGGGCTTATGGATGGCTACACCTTC.

CDR3 protein: CASSQKVGRDLNTGELFF. The CDR3 nucleotides are TGCGCCAGCAGCCAAAAAGTGGGCCGGGACTTAAACACCGGGGAGCTGTTTTTT. This chain links TRBV4-3 with TRBJ2-2, with D possibly being TRBD2 (6 bases). The germline V and J ends were trimmed by 2 bases and 2 bases, with 18 bases remaining between them. CDR3 length: 18 residues. Germline-derived CDR1 and CDR2 are LGHNA and YSLEER.

This clonotype came up many times. This sequence joins TRBV5-1 and TRBJ2-3; D is possibly TRBD1 (5 bases). From germline, CDR1 is SGHRS and CDR2 YFSETQ. V lost 2 bases and J lost 1, with 8 bases in between. The CDR3 has 14 residues. This chain's CDR3 is CASSFLTGTDTQYF. The CDR3 nucleotides read TGCGCCAGCAGCTTCTTGACAGGCACAGATACGCAGTATTTT.

The sample holds one count of this clonotype. The chain combines TRBV29-1 with TRBJ1-1, with 11 bases fitting TRBD1. The length of the CDR3 is 15 residues. Germline CDR1 reads SQVTM; CDR2 reads ANQGSEA. V shed 4 bases and J 5 bases; nucleotides not matched to a gene: 9. This CDR3 reads CSVGGQGARQTEAFF. CDR3 DNA sequence: TGCAGCGTTGGAGGACAGGGGGCGCGACAGACTGAAGCTTTCTTT.

J is TRBJ2-1 and V is TRBV6-4, with TRBD1 as a possible D gene (5 bases). This CDR3 is 13 amino acids long. CDR1 is MRHNA, CDR2 SNTAGT, per germline. Trimming took 3 bases from V and 7 from J, leaving 10 bases between them. CDR3 sequence: CASSEERGNEQFF. The DNA of the CDR3 is TGTGCCAGCAGTGAAGAAAGGGGAAATGAGCAGTTCTTC.

This rearrangement joins TRBV29-1 to TRBJ2-7; 7 nucleotides align to TRBD2. Germline trimming cut 1 base from V and 0 bases from J; bases unmatched to any gene: 3. CDR3 length equals 14 residues. CDR1 and CDR2 from the germline V gene are SQVTM and ANQGSEA. CDR3 loop: CSVEGLADSYEQYF. The CDR3 DNA is TGCAGCGTTGAAGGCCTAGCGGACTCCTACGAGCAGTACTTC.

This clonotype was observed many times. The chain couples TRBV24-1 to TRBJ2-5, with 8 bases lining up with TRBD1. The junction had 12 bases not matched to a gene; V was cut back by 9 bases and J by 7 bases. Germline CDR1 and CDR2: KGHDR and SFDVKD. The CDR3 is 14 residues long. The CDR3 DNA follows: TGTGCCACCCAGGCCTCAGGGGGCCCCCGGACCCAGTACTTC. It encodes CATQASGGPRTQYF.